These T cell receptor beta chains were read from a single sample in a study of regulatory T cells in long-lasting Graves disease. TCRdb re-called the multiplex PCR reads with MiXCR, one entry per CDR3 protein. The data hold under 300,000 distinct CDR3 sequences, with 20% to 25% observed a single time. The sample consisted of peripheral blood mononuclear cells (PBMCs), taken at new diagnosis, from a patient treated with antithyroid drugs. Source of these receptors: a female donor with Graves disease. CDR3s include the opening cysteine and the closing phenylalanine or tryptophan. A D gene is named only where the DNA matches it firmly. Clone size is not always given. Where it is, it says once, few, many or a class for expanded clones.

j_gene: TRBJ1-5
d_gene: -
v_gene: TRBV6-1
abundance: few
CDR3aa: CASRLRGSNQPQHF
CDR3nt: TGTGCCAGCCGGTTGAGGGGCTCCAATCAGCCCCAGCATTTT

j_gene: TRBJ2-7
d_gene: -
v_gene: TRBV12-3/TRBV12-4
abundance: few
CDR3aa: CASSPIGRPHEQYF
CDR3nt: TGTGCCAGCAGTCCCATAGGCAGGCCCCACGAGCAGTACTTC

j_gene: TRBJ2-7
d_gene: -
v_gene: TRBV7-8
abundance: many
CDR3aa: CASSLLVEQYF
CDR3nt: TGTGCCAGCAGCTTGTTGGTCGAGCAGTACTTC

j_gene: TRBJ2-5
d_gene: -
v_gene: TRBV11-3
abundance: -
CDR3aa: CASSLDPPGNWKTQYF
CDR3nt: TGTGCCAGCAGCTTAGATCCGCCAGGAAACTGGAAGACCCAGTACTTC

j_gene: TRBJ2-3
d_gene: -
v_gene: TRBV19
abundance: -
CDR3aa: CASSIRTATDTQYF
CDR3nt: TGTGCCAGTAGTATCCGGACGGCAACAGATACGCAGTATTTT

j_gene: TRBJ1-1
d_gene: -
v_gene: TRBV4-2
abundance: -
CDR3aa: CASSFGTMNTEAFF
CDR3nt: TGTGCCAGCAGCTTCGGGACCATGAACACTGAAGCTTTCTTT

j_gene: TRBJ1-4
d_gene: TRBD1
v_gene: TRBV9
abundance: many
CDR3aa: CASSPREKGASNEKLFF
CDR3nt: TGTGCCAGCAGCCCGCGAGAAAAGGGGGCTTCTAATGAAAAACTGTTTTTT

j_gene: TRBJ1-1
d_gene: -
v_gene: TRBV9
abundance: few
CDR3aa: CASSKAYETEAFF
CDR3nt: TGTGCCAGCAGCAAGGCCTACGAGACTGAAGCTTTCTTT

j_gene: TRBJ1-3
d_gene: -
v_gene: TRBV14
abundance: -
CDR3aa: CASSRGGTPGNTIYF
CDR3nt: TGTGCCAGCAGCCGGGGGGGGACTCCTGGAAACACCATATATTTT

j_gene: TRBJ1-3
d_gene: TRBD1
v_gene: TRBV10-3
abundance: -
CDR3aa: CAISPGTEHSGNTIYF
CDR3nt: TGTGCCATCAGCCCCGGGACAGAACACTCTGGAAACACCATATATTTT

j_gene: TRBJ2-3
d_gene: -
v_gene: TRBV6-2/TRBV6-3
abundance: many
CDR3aa: CASSYSLEPHGADTQYF
CDR3nt: TGTGCCAGCAGTTACTCGCTAGAACCTCATGGCGCAGATACGCAGTATTTT

j_gene: TRBJ1-1
d_gene: TRBD1
v_gene: TRBV7-2
abundance: -
CDR3aa: CASSLATGVETEAFF
CDR3nt: TGTGCCAGCAGCTTAGCGACAGGGGTGGAAACTGAAGCTTTCTTT

j_gene: TRBJ1-1
d_gene: -
v_gene: TRBV11-2
abundance: many
CDR3aa: CASRTPGRSNTEAFF
CDR3nt: TGTGCCAGCAGGACCCCGGGACGGTCGAACACTGAAGCTTTCTTT

j_gene: TRBJ1-2
d_gene: -
v_gene: TRBV28
abundance: many
CDR3aa: CASSLLGYTF
CDR3nt: TGTGCCAGCAGTCTATTGGGCTACACCTTC

j_gene: TRBJ2-1
d_gene: TRBD2
v_gene: TRBV20-1
abundance: -
CDR3aa: CSASGVPSGITYNEQFF
CDR3nt: TGCAGTGCTAGCGGGGTGCCTAGCGGGATAACCTACAATGAGCAGTTCTTC

j_gene: TRBJ2-3
d_gene: TRBD2
v_gene: TRBV28
abundance: -
CDR3aa: CASSTSGSTDTQYF
CDR3nt: TGTGCCAGCTCGACTAGCGGATCAACAGATACGCAGTATTTT

j_gene: TRBJ1-4
d_gene: TRBD1
v_gene: TRBV25-1
abundance: few
CDR3aa: CASSDPGGTFFYYEKLFF
CDR3nt: TGTGCCAGCAGTGACCCAGGGGGGACATTCTTTTACTATGAAAAACTGTTTTTT

j_gene: TRBJ2-5
d_gene: -
v_gene: TRBV5-1
abundance: few
CDR3aa: CASSLANQGETQYF
CDR3nt: TGCGCCAGCAGCTTGGCCAATCAGGGGGAGACCCAGTACTTC

j_gene: TRBJ2-7
d_gene: -
v_gene: TRBV10-3
abundance: -
CDR3aa: CAISESYNEQYF
CDR3nt: TGTGCCATCAGTGAGTCGTATAACGAGCAGTACTTC

j_gene: TRBJ1-1
d_gene: -
v_gene: TRBV10-3
abundance: many
CDR3aa: CAIGPGYTEAFF
CDR3nt: TGTGCCATCGGCCCAGGTTACACTGAAGCTTTCTTT

j_gene: TRBJ2-1
d_gene: -
v_gene: TRBV20-1
abundance: many
CDR3aa: CSASPGDEQFF
CDR3nt: TGCAGTGCTAGTCCGGGGGATGAGCAGTTCTTC

j_gene: TRBJ1-5
d_gene: -
v_gene: TRBV3-1
abundance: -
CDR3aa: CASSQEHSTQPQHF
CDR3nt: TGTGCCAGCAGCCAAGAACATTCCACTCAGCCCCAGCATTTT

j_gene: TRBJ1-4
d_gene: TRBD1
v_gene: TRBV5-6
abundance: -
CDR3aa: CASSERTGSIEKLFF
CDR3nt: TGTGCCAGCAGCGAACGGACAGGATCGATTGAAAAACTGTTTTTT

j_gene: TRBJ2-3
d_gene: TRBD1
v_gene: TRBV2
abundance: medium-sized
CDR3aa: CASSATAAGTGTTDTQYF
CDR3nt: TGTGCCAGCTCAGCCACGGCGGCCGGGACAGGGACCACAGATACGCAGTATTTT

j_gene: TRBJ2-4
d_gene: -
v_gene: TRBV6-1
abundance: many
CDR3aa: CASREQGEGAKNIQYF
CDR3nt: TGTGCCAGCAGGGAACAGGGAGAAGGAGCCAAAAACATTCAGTACTTC

j_gene: TRBJ2-1
d_gene: -
v_gene: TRBV7-2
abundance: many
CDR3aa: CASSLEGGRGNEQFF
CDR3nt: TGTGCCAGCAGCTTAGAGGGAGGTCGAGGGAATGAGCAGTTCTTC

j_gene: TRBJ1-1
d_gene: TRBD1
v_gene: TRBV29-1
abundance: many
CDR3aa: CSAPGQGGTEAFF
CDR3nt: TGCAGCGCTCCTGGACAGGGGGGCACTGAAGCTTTCTTT

j_gene: TRBJ1-2
d_gene: -
v_gene: TRBV30
abundance: many
CDR3aa: CAWSGGVYGYTF
CDR3nt: TGTGCCTGGAGTGGGGGGGTCTATGGCTACACCTTC

j_gene: TRBJ2-2
d_gene: -
v_gene: TRBV10-3
abundance: -
CDR3aa: CAISEDRPNTGELFF
CDR3nt: TGTGCCATCAGTGAGGACAGACCGAACACCGGGGAGCTGTTTTTT

j_gene: TRBJ1-2
d_gene: -
v_gene: TRBV2
abundance: many
CDR3aa: CASSRDLDYGYTF
CDR3nt: TGTGCCAGCAGCAGGGACCTCGACTATGGCTACACCTTC

j_gene: TRBJ2-2
d_gene: -
v_gene: TRBV10-1
abundance: few
CDR3aa: CASSESYAGELFF
CDR3nt: TGCGCCAGCAGTGAGTCATATGCCGGGGAGCTGTTTTTT

j_gene: TRBJ2-3
d_gene: TRBD1
v_gene: TRBV15
abundance: many
CDR3aa: CATSSRTGADTQYF
CDR3nt: TGTGCCACCAGCAGCAGGACAGGAGCCGATACGCAGTATTTT

j_gene: TRBJ2-2
d_gene: -
v_gene: TRBV28
abundance: many
CDR3aa: CASSWTDPDTGELFF
CDR3nt: TGTGCCAGCAGTTGGACAGATCCAGACACCGGGGAGCTGTTTTTT

j_gene: TRBJ1-5
d_gene: -
v_gene: TRBV15
abundance: many
CDR3aa: CAIGGAGGNQPQHF
CDR3nt: TGTGCCATCGGAGGGGCAGGGGGCAATCAGCCCCAGCATTTT

j_gene: TRBJ2-7
d_gene: -
v_gene: TRBV12-3/TRBV12-4
abundance: many
CDR3aa: CASRPATGAEQYF
CDR3nt: TGTGCCAGCAGACCCGCCACAGGTGCCGAGCAGTACTTC

j_gene: TRBJ1-1
d_gene: -
v_gene: TRBV7-2
abundance: many
CDR3aa: CASSYKGGPNTEAFF
CDR3nt: TGTGCCAGCAGTTATAAGGGGGGACCCAACACTGAAGCTTTCTTT

j_gene: TRBJ1-1
d_gene: -
v_gene: TRBV19
abundance: many
CDR3aa: CASSIGDRLNTEAFF
CDR3nt: TGTGCCAGTAGTATCGGAGACCGCCTGAACACTGAAGCTTTCTTT

j_gene: TRBJ2-3
d_gene: TRBD2
v_gene: TRBV20-1
abundance: many
CDR3aa: CGGGAGAGDTQYF
CDR3nt: TGCGGGGGTGGAGCGGGAGCAGGAGATACGCAGTATTTT

j_gene: TRBJ1-3
d_gene: TRBD1
v_gene: TRBV7-9
abundance: -
CDR3aa: CASSRTGRGNTIYF
CDR3nt: TGTGCCAGCAGCCGGACAGGGAGGGGAAACACCATATATTTT

j_gene: TRBJ2-2
d_gene: TRBD1
v_gene: TRBV9
abundance: many
CDR3aa: CASSAGQGYGELFF
CDR3nt: TGTGCCAGCAGCGCGGGACAGGGGTACGGGGAGCTGTTTTTT

j_gene: TRBJ1-1
d_gene: -
v_gene: TRBV20-1
abundance: many
CDR3aa: CSARGVGMTEAFF
CDR3nt: TGCAGTGCTAGGGGAGTGGGGATGACTGAAGCTTTCTTT

j_gene: TRBJ1-3
d_gene: -
v_gene: TRBV13
abundance: few
CDR3aa: CASTRLVSGNTIYF
CDR3nt: TGTGCCAGCACCCGTCTAGTATCTGGAAACACCATATATTTT

j_gene: TRBJ2-7
d_gene: -
v_gene: TRBV27
abundance: once
CDR3aa: CASTPSAVLGGLDEQYF
CDR3nt: TGTGCCAGCACCCCAAGTGCTGTCCTAGGTGGTCTGGACGAGCAGTACTTC

j_gene: TRBJ1-5
d_gene: -
v_gene: TRBV2
abundance: many
CDR3aa: CASTSFESNQPQHF
CDR3nt: TGTGCCAGCACCTCCTTTGAGAGCAATCAGCCCCAGCATTTT

j_gene: TRBJ2-7
d_gene: TRBD1
v_gene: TRBV11-2
abundance: -
CDR3aa: CASSFWGQGSEQYF
CDR3nt: TGTGCCAGCAGCTTCTGGGGACAGGGATCCGAGCAGTACTTC

j_gene: TRBJ2-2
d_gene: TRBD1
v_gene: TRBV19
abundance: few
CDR3aa: CASGSGAGGTGELFF
CDR3nt: TGTGCCAGCGGATCCGGGGCAGGGGGTACCGGGGAGCTGTTTTTT

j_gene: TRBJ2-1
d_gene: -
v_gene: TRBV20-1
abundance: many
CDR3aa: CSARDRTLRNEQFF
CDR3nt: TGCAGTGCTAGAGATCGCACACTTAGGAATGAGCAGTTCTTC

j_gene: TRBJ2-5
d_gene: -
v_gene: TRBV7-9
abundance: many
CDR3aa: CASSLTGRQETQYF
CDR3nt: TGTGCCAGCAGCTTGACAGGGAGGCAAGAGACCCAGTACTTC

j_gene: TRBJ2-2
d_gene: TRBD2
v_gene: TRBV20-1
abundance: -
CDR3aa: CSARDFTSGRANTGELFF
CDR3nt: TGCAGTGCTAGAGATTTTACTAGCGGGAGGGCGAACACCGGGGAGCTGTTTTTT

j_gene: TRBJ2-7
d_gene: -
v_gene: TRBV5-1
abundance: many
CDR3aa: CASSLGVDEQYF
CDR3nt: TGCGCCAGCAGCTTGGGCGTCGACGAGCAGTACTTC

j_gene: TRBJ2-5
d_gene: -
v_gene: TRBV11-2
abundance: many
CDR3aa: CASSFLDTLRETQYF
CDR3nt: TGTGCCAGCAGCTTTCTGGACACACTACGAGAGACCCAGTACTTC

j_gene: TRBJ1-5
d_gene: -
v_gene: TRBV30
abundance: many
CDR3aa: CAWSGTLSNQPQHF
CDR3nt: TGTGCCTGGAGTGGGACGTTAAGCAATCAGCCCCAGCATTTT